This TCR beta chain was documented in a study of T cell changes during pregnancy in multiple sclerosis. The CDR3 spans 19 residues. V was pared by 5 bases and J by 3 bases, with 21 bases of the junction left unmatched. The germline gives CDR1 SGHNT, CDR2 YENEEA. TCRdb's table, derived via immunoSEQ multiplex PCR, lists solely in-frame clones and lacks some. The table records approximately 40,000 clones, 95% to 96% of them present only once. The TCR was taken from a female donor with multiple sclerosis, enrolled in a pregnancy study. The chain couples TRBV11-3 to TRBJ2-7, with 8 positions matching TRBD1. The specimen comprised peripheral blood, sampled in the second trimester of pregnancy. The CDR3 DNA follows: TGTGCCAGCAGCCCGAACGGGACAGGAACACCGCTAGGAGACTACGAGCAGTACTTC. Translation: CASSPNGTGTPLGDYEQYF.